Listed here are 5 T cell receptor beta chains from one sample, sequenced in a study of long-term antiretroviral therapy in people with HIV. The immunoSEQ assay was v3.0, run at survey level. Only in-frame clones appear in the TCRdb table, and some are missing; sequencing was by immunoSEQ multiplex PCR. Seen here are some 5,000 clones, 88% observed once, and the top ten hold 6% to 7.5%. The specimen was unsorted PBMCs, collected 1.3 years after starting antiretroviral therapy. The receptors were sampled from a woman in her fifties or sixties with HIV.

The genes are TRBV7-9 and TRBJ1-4; no reliable D call. This CDR3 contains 17 residues. Germline values: CDR1 SEHNR, CDR2 FQNEAQ (reference sequence). V shed 4 bases and J shed 0 bases, with 15 bases lying between them. The CDR3 sequence: CASSSERAGATNEKLFF. DNA for the CDR3: TGTGCCAGCAGCTCCGAACGCGCGGGTGCAACTAATGAAAAACTGTTTTTT. Combining the CDR3 with reference TRBV7-9 and TRBJ1-4 gives the whole variable domain DTGVSQNPRHKITKRGQNVTFRCDPISEHNRLYWYRQTLGQGPEFLTYFQNEAQLEKSRLLSDRFSAERPKGSFSTLEIQRTEQGDSAMYLCASSSERAGATNEKLFFGSGTQLSVL.

The chain couples TRBV6-5 to TRBJ1-2; D might be TRBD1 (5 bases). Germline lookup yields CDR1 MNHEY and CDR2 SVGAGI. V was pared by 7 bases and J by 0 bases, with 6 bases between. The CDR3 totals 12 residues. The CDR3 sequence is CASTTANYGYTF. As DNA, the CDR3 is TGTGCCAGCACGACAGCTAACTATGGCTACACCTTC.

V usage is TRBV7-6 and J usage is TRBJ1-3; maybe TRBD1 (5 bases). V lost 5 bases and J lost 4, with 15 bases in between. The CDR3 consists of 15 residues. The germline gives CDR1 SGHVS, CDR2 FNYEAQ. The CDR3 bases are TGTGCCAGCAGCCGGGCGGGGGGACGAGGAAACACCATATATTTT. Residues: CASSRAGGRGNTIYF.

This rearrangement joins TRBV7-9 to TRBJ2-3; D possibly uses TRBD1 or TRBD2 (6 bases each). This CDR3 comprises 13 residues. Germline lookup yields CDR1 SEHNR and CDR2 FQNEAQ (reference sequence). V shed 3 bases and J shed 9 bases, with 13 bases lying between them. In DNA form, the CDR3 reads TGTGCCAGCAGCTTTGAGGGGGGCCTGACGCAGTATTTT. Translation: CASSFEGGLTQYF.

The rearrangement uses TRBV5-5 and TRBJ2-5; 16 positions match TRBD2. The germline V gene has CDR1 SGHKS and CDR2 YYEKEE (reference sequence). The CDR3 runs to 17 residues. J lost 4 bases, V lost 4 bases, and 7 bases had no gene match. For the CDR3, the DNA is TGTGCCAGCAGCCCCCGGGGACTAGCGGGGGGGCCAGAGACCCAGTACTTC. Translation: CASSPRGLAGGPETQYF.